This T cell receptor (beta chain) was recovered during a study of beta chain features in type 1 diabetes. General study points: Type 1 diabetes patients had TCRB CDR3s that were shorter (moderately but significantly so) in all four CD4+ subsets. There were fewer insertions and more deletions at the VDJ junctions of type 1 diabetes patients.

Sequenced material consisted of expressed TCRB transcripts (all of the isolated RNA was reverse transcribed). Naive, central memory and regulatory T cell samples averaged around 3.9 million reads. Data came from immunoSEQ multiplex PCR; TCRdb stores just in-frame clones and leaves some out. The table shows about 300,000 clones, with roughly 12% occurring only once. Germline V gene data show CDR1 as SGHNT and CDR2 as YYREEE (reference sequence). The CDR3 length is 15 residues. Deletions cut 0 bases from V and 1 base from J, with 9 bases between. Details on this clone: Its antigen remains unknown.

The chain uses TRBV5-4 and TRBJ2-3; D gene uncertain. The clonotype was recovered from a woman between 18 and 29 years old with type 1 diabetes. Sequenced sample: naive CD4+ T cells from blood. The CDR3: CASSLVAVGTDTQYF. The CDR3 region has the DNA TGTGCCAGCAGCTTGGTGGCGGTTGGCACAGATACGCAGTATTTT.